This T cell receptor beta chain was found in a study of sequential checkpoint blockade in melanoma. TCRdb keeps only in-frame clones here, not all; method: immunoSEQ multiplex PCR. The profile shows roughly 20,000 clones, roughly 80% of them singletons. The V end was cut by 4 bases, the J end by 2 bases, with 13 bases between. Germline lookup yields CDR1 SGDLS and CDR2 YYNGEE. This CDR3 spans 14 amino acids. Documented treatment: randomized to nivolumab then ipilimumab (arm A) or the reverse (arm B). DNA-damaging chemotherapy had not been given to any patient beforehand. Material: CD8+ T cells sorted from blood (inferred from file names), obtained from a patient given nivolumab and ipilimumab in sequence. This sequence was found in a human donor with melanoma. The genes are TRBV9 and TRBJ2-7; D might be TRBD1 (5 bases). CDR3 in amino acids: CASSHGQRAYEQYF. In DNA, the CDR3 is TGTGCCAGCAGCCATGGACAACGGGCCTACGAGCAGTACTTC.